The 12 T cell receptor beta chains below were found in one sample sequenced in a study of cytomegalovirus exposure and HLA in healthy donors. Both 60 Vbeta primers and 13 Jbeta primers went into the PCR. Profiling relied on immunoSEQ multiplex PCR, and the TCRdb table lists in-frame clones only, not all of them. There are roughly 120,000 clones in the sample; approximately 70% occur only once, and more than 4.5% lies in the top ten. Sequences were obtained from PBMCs. The origin of the receptors is a man aged 55 to 70 in good health and CMV-seropositive.

A few counts support this clone. V gene TRBV28 combines with J gene TRBJ2-3, with D perhaps TRBD2 (7 bases). Germline CDR1 reads MDHEN; CDR2 reads SYDVKM. This CDR3 region has 15 residues. V gave up 5 bases and J gave up 3 bases, with 15 bases separating them. CDR3 sequence (DNA): TGTGCCAGCAGTGAGGGGGGGGATGGTACAGATACGCAGTATTTT. It specifies CASSEGGDGTDTQYF. The full variable domain, with the rest looked up from reference TRBV28 and TRBJ2-3, is DVKVTQSSRYLVKRTGEKVFLECVQDMDHENMFWYRQDPGLGLRLIYFSYDVKMKEKGDIPEGYSVSREKKERFSLILESASTNQTSMYLCASSEGGDGTDTQYFGPGTRLTVL.

The J gene is TRBJ1-2, the V gene TRBV28, with TRBD1 identical over 7 bases. The CDR3 has 14 amino acids. Germline-derived CDR1 and CDR2 are MDHEN and SYDVKM. J gave up 8 bases and V 5 bases, and 11 bases lay outside the gene matches. The CDR3 loop is CASSLQGTGRGYTF. Written as DNA, the CDR3 is TGTGCCAGCAGTCTACAGGGGACGGGACGGGGCTACACCTTC.

This clone has a handful of counts. The V gene is TRBV5-6, the J gene TRBJ1-4; 7 bases match TRBD1. The CDR3 length is 14 residues. Germline CDR1 and CDR2: SGHDT and YYEEEE. The ends lost 6 bases at V and 10 bases at J; junction bases unmatched: 12. DNA for the CDR3: TGTGCCAGCACCCCTTTAGGGGGCAACGGAAAACTGTTTTTT. It specifies CASTPLGGNGKLFF.

V gene TRBV10-1 combines with J gene TRBJ2-3; a possible D gene is TRBD2 (6 bases). The CDR3 consists of 14 residues. CDR1 and CDR2 (germline): WNHNN, SYGVQD (reference sequence). V was trimmed by 0 bases and J by 6 bases, leaving 10 bases between them. This CDR3 is CASSESEGADTQYF. In DNA, the CDR3 is TGCGCCAGCAGTGAGTCGGAGGGCGCCGATACGCAGTATTTT.

This clone occurred once. The V and J genes are TRBV7-3 and TRBJ2-2; D not resolved. V was cut by 5 bases and J by 6 bases, with 13 bases left in between. There are 14 residues in the CDR3. The germline V gene has CDR1 SGHTA and CDR2 FQGTGA. The CDR3 sequence: CASSLSANAGELFF. CDR3 bases: TGTGCCAGCAGCCTATCCGCAAACGCCGGGGAGCTGTTTTTT.

V is TRBV6-6 and J is TRBJ2-3; 9 bases map to TRBD2. Unmatched junction bases numbered 15, after V lost 6 bases and J lost 8 bases. CDR3 length: 16 residues. Germline lookup yields CDR1 MNHNY and CDR2 SVGAGI (reference sequence). CDR3: CASRPGQLGLARTQYF. The CDR3 DNA follows: TGTGCCAGCAGGCCCGGACAGTTAGGACTAGCGCGTACGCAGTATTTT.

V is TRBV5-1 and J is TRBJ2-1, with 8 bases fitting TRBD2. The CDR3 is 13 amino acids. Germline V gives CDR1 SGHRS, CDR2 YFSETQ. J lost 7 bases, V lost 4 bases, and 4 bases had no gene match. The CDR3 bases are TGCGCCAGCAGCCTGACTAGCGAGAATGAGCAGTTCTTC. Its protein product is CASSLTSENEQFF. The full variable domain, completed using reference TRBV5-1 and TRBJ2-1, is KAGVTQTPRYLIKTRGQQVTLSCSPISGHRSVSWYQQTPGQGLQFLFEYFSETQRNKGNFPGRFSGRQFSNSRSEMNVSTLELGDSALYLCASSLTSENEQFFGPGTRLTVL.

This clone was seen a few times. The chain recombines TRBV5-1 with TRBJ1-4, with D tentatively TRBD1 (6 bases). Deletions cut 4 bases from V and 5 bases from J, with 15 bases between. The length of the CDR3 is 15 residues. Germline CDR1 reads SGHRS; CDR2 reads YFSETQ. In DNA form, the CDR3 reads TGCGCCAGCAGCCCGGCACAGGGTGGGAATGAAAAACTGTTTTTT. Protein: CASSPAQGGNEKLFF.

The genes are TRBV7-2 and TRBJ1-4; D unclear. The V gene lost 1 base and the J gene lost 7 bases, with 4 bases spanning the gap. CDR1 is SGHTA and CDR2 is FQGNSA in the germline V gene. The CDR3 covers 12 residues. CDR3 in amino acids: CASSLDREKLFF. Written as DNA, the CDR3 is TGTGCCAGCAGCTTAGATCGTGAAAAACTGTTTTTT. The full variable domain, its missing parts supplied by reference TRBV7-2 and TRBJ1-4, is GAGVSQSPSNKVTEKGKDVELRCDPISGHTALYWYRQSLGQGLEFLIYFQGNSAPDKSGLPSDRFSAERTGGSVSTLTIQRTQQEDSAVYLCASSLDREKLFFGSGTQLSVL.

The rearrangement uses TRBV4-1 and TRBJ1-1; the match to TRBD1 covers 7 bases. Trimming at V came to 2 bases and at J to 1 base, leaving 4 bases not matched to a gene. CDR3 size: 15 residues. CDR1 and CDR2 from the germline V gene are MGHRA and YSYEKL. The CDR3 here is CASSQQTGRNTEAFF. As DNA, the CDR3 is TGCGCCAGCAGCCAACAGACAGGGAGGAACACTGAAGCTTTCTTT.

This clone was observed a single time. J is TRBJ2-3 and V is TRBV28; possible D gene TRBD1, 5 bases. Germline V gene lookup returns CDR1 MDHEN and CDR2 SYDVKM. This CDR3 spans 13 amino acids. Trimming shortened V by 6 bases and J by 5 bases, and 12 bases separated the two germline ends. CDR3 nucleotide sequence: TGTGCCAGCAGGGGGCCGGGTGTAGATACGCAGTATTTT. Translating gives CASRGPGVDTQYF.

The chain combines TRBV5-1 with TRBJ1-2; D not resolved. The CDR3 consists of 15 residues. V lost 0 bases to trimming and J lost 0 bases, with 9 bases between them. Germline V lookup: CDR1 SGHRS, CDR2 YFSETQ. The CDR3 reads CASSLGGRANYGYTF. Written as DNA, the CDR3 is TGCGCCAGCAGCTTGGGCGGGAGAGCTAACTATGGCTACACCTTC.